This TCR beta chain was sequenced during a study of shared clonotypes between healthy human individuals. Repertoires were generated with immunoSEQ multiplex PCR, while TCRdb's copy carries only in-frame clones and drops some. The sample includes roughly 2.2 million clones, 80% to 95% of them seen just once. V lost 0 bases to trimming and J lost 0 bases, with 7 bases between them. Germline lookup yields CDR1 SGHRS and CDR2 YFSETQ. There are 15 residues in the CDR3. Study results and caveats: Investigators collected only blood, and repertoires in tissues likely differ. Estimated clonotype richness was generally higher in naive than memory subsets.

This clone was picked up a small number of times. Antigen: not known. Other DNA variants within this sample encode the same CDR3. Sequencing used naive CD4+ T cells from PBMCs. Subset defined: CD45RA+ positively selected. The receptor comes from a man between 18 and 35 years old in good health. Some clones in this sample may be carry-over from other donors' samples. The V and J genes are TRBV5-1 and TRBJ1-5, with D hard to call. CDR3 bases: TGCGCCAGCAGCTTGGACGGGGATAGCAATCAGCCCCAGCATTTT. This codes for CASSLDGDSNQPQHF.